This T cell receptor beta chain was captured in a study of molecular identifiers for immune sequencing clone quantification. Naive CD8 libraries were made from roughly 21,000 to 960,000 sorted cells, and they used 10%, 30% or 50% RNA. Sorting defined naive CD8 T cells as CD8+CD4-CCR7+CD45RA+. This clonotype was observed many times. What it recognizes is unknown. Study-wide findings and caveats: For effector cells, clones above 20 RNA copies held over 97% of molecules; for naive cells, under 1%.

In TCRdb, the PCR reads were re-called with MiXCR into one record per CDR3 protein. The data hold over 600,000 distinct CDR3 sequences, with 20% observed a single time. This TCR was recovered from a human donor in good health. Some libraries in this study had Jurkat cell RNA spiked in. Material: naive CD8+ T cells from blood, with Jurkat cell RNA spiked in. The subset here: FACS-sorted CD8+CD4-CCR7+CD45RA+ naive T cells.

In DNA, the CDR3 is TGTGCCAGCAGCCAAGATGACCAAGAGACCCAGTACTTC. The encoded protein is CASSQDDQETQYF. The gene calls are TRBV3-1 and TRBJ2-5; D is uncertain. The V end lost 0 bases, the J end lost 0 bases, and 2 bases lay between the germline ends. Germline assignment: CDR1 LGHDT and CDR2 YNNKEL (reference sequence). The CDR3 contains 13 residues.